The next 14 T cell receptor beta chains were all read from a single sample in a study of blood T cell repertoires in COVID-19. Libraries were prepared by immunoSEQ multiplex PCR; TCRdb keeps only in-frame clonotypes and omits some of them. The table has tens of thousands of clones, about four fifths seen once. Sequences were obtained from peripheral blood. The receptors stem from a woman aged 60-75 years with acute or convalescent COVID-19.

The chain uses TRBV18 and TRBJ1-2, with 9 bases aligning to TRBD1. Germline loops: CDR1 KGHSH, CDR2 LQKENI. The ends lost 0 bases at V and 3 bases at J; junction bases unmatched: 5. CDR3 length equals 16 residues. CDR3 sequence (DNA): TGTGCCAGCTCACCACCGAACAGGGGGCAGTACTATGGCTACACCTTC. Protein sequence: CASSPPNRGQYYGYTF.

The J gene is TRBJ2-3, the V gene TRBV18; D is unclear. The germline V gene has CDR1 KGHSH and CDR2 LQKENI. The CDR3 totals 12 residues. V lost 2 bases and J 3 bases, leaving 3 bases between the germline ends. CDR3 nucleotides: TGTGCCAGCTCACCAGCGACAGATACGCAGTATTTT. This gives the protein CASSPATDTQYF.

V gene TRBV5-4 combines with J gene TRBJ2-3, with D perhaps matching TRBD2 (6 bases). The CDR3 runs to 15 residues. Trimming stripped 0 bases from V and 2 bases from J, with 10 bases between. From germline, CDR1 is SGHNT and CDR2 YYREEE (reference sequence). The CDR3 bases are TGTGCCAGCAGCTTGGGGCGGGGACCCACAGATACGCAGTATTTT. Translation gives CASSLGRGPTDTQYF.

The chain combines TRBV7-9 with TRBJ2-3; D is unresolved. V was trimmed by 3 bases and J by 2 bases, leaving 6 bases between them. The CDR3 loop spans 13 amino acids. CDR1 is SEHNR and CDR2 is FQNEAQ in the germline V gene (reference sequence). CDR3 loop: CASSLALTDTQYF. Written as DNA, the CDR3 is TGTGCCAGCAGCTTGGCTCTCACAGATACGCAGTATTTT.

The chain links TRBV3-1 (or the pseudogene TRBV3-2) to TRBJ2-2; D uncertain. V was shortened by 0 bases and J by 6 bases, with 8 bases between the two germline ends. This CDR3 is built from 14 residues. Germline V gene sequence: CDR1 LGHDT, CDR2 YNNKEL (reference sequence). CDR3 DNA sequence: TGTGCCAGCAGCCAAGATCTGGGCTCCGGGGAGCTGTTTTTT. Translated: CASSQDLGSGELFF.

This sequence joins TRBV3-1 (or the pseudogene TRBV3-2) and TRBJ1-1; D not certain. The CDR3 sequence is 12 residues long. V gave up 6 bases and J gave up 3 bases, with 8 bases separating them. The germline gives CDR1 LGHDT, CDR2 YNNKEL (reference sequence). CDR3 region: CASSLGHTEAFF. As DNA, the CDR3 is TGTGCCAGCAGTCTGGGCCACACTGAAGCTTTCTTT.

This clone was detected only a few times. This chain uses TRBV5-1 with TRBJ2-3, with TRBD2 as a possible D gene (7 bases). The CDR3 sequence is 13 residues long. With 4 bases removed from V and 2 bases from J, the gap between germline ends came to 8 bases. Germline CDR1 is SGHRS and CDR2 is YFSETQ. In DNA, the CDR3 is TGCGCCAGCAGCCGGGGGGCCACAGATACGCAGTATTTT. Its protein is CASSRGATDTQYF.

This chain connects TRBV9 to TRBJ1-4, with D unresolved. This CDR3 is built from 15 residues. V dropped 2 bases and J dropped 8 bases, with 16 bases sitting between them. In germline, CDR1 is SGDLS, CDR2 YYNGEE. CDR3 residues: CASSVNGGVGEKLFF. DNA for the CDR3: TGTGCCAGCAGCGTCAATGGCGGGGTTGGGGAAAAACTGTTTTTT.

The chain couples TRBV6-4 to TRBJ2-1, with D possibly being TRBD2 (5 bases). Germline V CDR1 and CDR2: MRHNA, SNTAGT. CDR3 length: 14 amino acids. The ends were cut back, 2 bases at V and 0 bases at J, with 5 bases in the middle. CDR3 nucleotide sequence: TGTGCCAGCAGTGACGGGAGCTCCTACAATGAGCAGTTCTTC. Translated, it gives CASSDGSSYNEQFF.

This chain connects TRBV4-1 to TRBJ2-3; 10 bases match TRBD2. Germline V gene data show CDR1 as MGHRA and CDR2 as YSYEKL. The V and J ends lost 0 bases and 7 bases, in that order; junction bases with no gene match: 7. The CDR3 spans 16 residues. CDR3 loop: CASSQDQRGGIYTQYF. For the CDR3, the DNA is TGCGCCAGCAGCCAAGACCAGCGGGGGGGCATTTATACGCAGTATTTT.

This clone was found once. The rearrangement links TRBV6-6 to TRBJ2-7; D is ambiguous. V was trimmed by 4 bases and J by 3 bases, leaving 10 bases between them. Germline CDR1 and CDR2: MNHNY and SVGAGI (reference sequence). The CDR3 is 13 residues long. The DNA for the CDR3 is TGTGCCAGCAGTTCAACAGCTGTCTACGAGCAGTACTTC. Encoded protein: CASSSTAVYEQYF.

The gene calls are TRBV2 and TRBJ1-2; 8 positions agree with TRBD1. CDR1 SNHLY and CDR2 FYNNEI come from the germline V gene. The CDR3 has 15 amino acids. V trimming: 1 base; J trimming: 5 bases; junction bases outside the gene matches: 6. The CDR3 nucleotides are TGTGCCAGCAGTGAAGAGTCAACAGGGGGATATGGCTACACCTTC. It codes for CASSEESTGGYGYTF.

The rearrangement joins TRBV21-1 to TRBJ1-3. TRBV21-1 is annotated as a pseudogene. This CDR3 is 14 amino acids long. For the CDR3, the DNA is TGTGCCAGCAGCCCACGGTGGCGGGGGAACACCATATATTTT. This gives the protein CASSPRWRGNTIYF.

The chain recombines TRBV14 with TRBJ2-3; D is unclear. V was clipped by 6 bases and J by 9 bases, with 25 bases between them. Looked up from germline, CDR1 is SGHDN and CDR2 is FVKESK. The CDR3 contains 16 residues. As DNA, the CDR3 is TGTGCCAGCAGGAATAGTAGGCTAGGTCCTCTTGGGACGCAGTATTTT. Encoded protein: CASRNSRLGPLGTQYF.